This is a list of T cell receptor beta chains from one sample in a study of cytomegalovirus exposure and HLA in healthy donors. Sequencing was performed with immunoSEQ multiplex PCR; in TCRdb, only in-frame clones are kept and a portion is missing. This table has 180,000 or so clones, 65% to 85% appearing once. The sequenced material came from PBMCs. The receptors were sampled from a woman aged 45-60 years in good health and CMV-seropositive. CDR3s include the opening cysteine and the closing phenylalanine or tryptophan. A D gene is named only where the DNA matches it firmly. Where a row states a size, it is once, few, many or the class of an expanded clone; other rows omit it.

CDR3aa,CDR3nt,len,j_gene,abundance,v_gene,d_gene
CASSRDREGTEAFF,TGTGCCAGTAGTAGGGACAGGGAGGGCACTGAAGCTTTCTTT,14,TRBJ1-1,.,TRBV19,TRBD1
CASSHRLGGARNTIYF,TGTGCCAGCAGCCATCGGTTAGGCGGGGCAAGAAACACCATATATTTT,16,TRBJ1-3,.,TRBV7-9,.
CATSAGATTGELFF,TGTGCCACCTCAGCGGGAGCGACCACCGGGGAGCTGTTTTTT,14,TRBJ2-2,.,TRBV15,TRBD2
CASGRGNTIYF,TGTGCCAGCGGTAGAGGAAACACCATATATTTT,11,TRBJ1-3,.,TRBV6-1,.
CASTSPRSGANVLTF,TGTGCCAGCACCTCACCCAGATCTGGGGCCAACGTCCTGACTTTC,15,TRBJ2-6,.,TRBV28,.
CASTIAAYNEQFF,TGTGCCAGCACGATAGCGGCGTACAATGAGCAGTTCTTC,13,TRBJ2-1,.,TRBV5-6,.
CASSDPGQGAVGELFF,TGTGCCAGCAGTGATCCGGGACAGGGGGCGGTCGGGGAGCTGTTTTTT,16,TRBJ2-2,.,TRBV2,TRBD1
CASSIGPGGRHEQYF,TGTGCCAGTAGTATAGGGCCAGGGGGTCGGCACGAGCAGTACTTC,15,TRBJ2-7,.,TRBV19,TRBD1
CASSLEPGTYEQYF,TGTGCCAGCAGCTTAGAGCCCGGGACTTACGAGCAGTACTTC,14,TRBJ2-7,.,TRBV7-6,.
CASRIGIGVDTIYF,TGTGCCAGCAGGATTGGTATAGGGGTCGACACCATATATTTT,14,TRBJ1-3,.,TRBV6-1,.
CASSRQGTSQETQYF,TGTGCCAGCAGCCGGCAGGGGACTAGCCAGGAGACCCAGTACTTC,15,TRBJ2-5,.,TRBV7-2,TRBD2
CASSIVGGSPQPQHF,TGTGCCAGTAGTATAGTAGGGGGCAGCCCTCAGCCCCAGCATTTT,15,TRBJ1-5,.,TRBV19,TRBD1
CASETRQGPTGGYTF,TGTGCCAGTGAAACTAGACAGGGACCTACTGGTGGCTACACCTTC,15,TRBJ1-2,.,TRBV19,TRBD1
CASRKGQGANQPQHF,TGTGCCAGTAGAAAGGGACAGGGAGCCAATCAGCCCCAGCATTTT,15,TRBJ1-5,many,TRBV19,TRBD1
CASSQMTGQETQYF,TGTGCCAGCAGCCAGATGACAGGTCAGGAGACCCAGTACTTC,14,TRBJ2-5,.,TRBV4-2,.
CASSLYGGRGYTF,TGCGCCAGCAGCTTGTACGGAGGTCGGGGCTACACCTTC,13,TRBJ1-2,.,TRBV5-1,.
CASGRDRANQPQHF,TGTGCCAGCGGCAGGGACAGGGCGAATCAGCCCCAGCATTTT,14,TRBJ1-5,.,TRBV6-5,TRBD1
CASSPEGTGFTGELFF,TGTGCCAGCTCACCGGAAGGGACAGGGTTCACCGGGGAGCTGTTTTTT,16,TRBJ2-2,once,TRBV18,TRBD1
CASSARDRGRAGELFF,TGTGCCAGCTCGGCCCGGGACAGGGGGCGGGCCGGGGAGCTGTTTTTT,16,TRBJ2-2,once,TRBV7-9,TRBD1
CASNTNEGEETQYF,TGTGCCAGCAATACAAACGAGGGGGAAGAGACCCAGTACTTC,14,TRBJ2-5,.,TRBV25-1,.
CASRKLYGTGSTEAFF,TGCGCCAGCAGGAAATTATATGGGACAGGGAGTACTGAAGCTTTCTTT,16,TRBJ1-1,.,TRBV5-1,TRBD1
CASSSPSGTATEAFF,TGTGCCAGCAGTTCGCCATCCGGGACAGCAACTGAAGCTTTCTTT,15,TRBJ1-1,.,TRBV6-6,TRBD1
CASSPEPQMDRESPSGANVLTF,TGCGCCAGCAGCCCGGAACCTCAAATGGACAGGGAAAGTCCCTCTGGGGCCAACGTCCTGACTTTC,22,TRBJ2-6,.,TRBV5-1,TRBD1
CASSGLAGTSHTGELFF,TGTGCCAGCAGCGGACTAGCGGGGACCTCCCACACCGGGGAGCTGTTTTTT,17,TRBJ2-2,few,TRBV2,TRBD2
CASSIQGNVYEQYF,TGTGCCAGCAGTATACAGGGCAATGTGTACGAGCAGTACTTC,14,TRBJ2-7,.,TRBV27,.
CASSLGGEGRYEQYF,TGTGCCAGCTCACTGGGGGGAGAAGGGCGGTACGAGCAGTACTTC,15,TRBJ2-7,.,TRBV18,.
CSGNRGNTEAFF,TGCAGCGGGAACAGGGGGAACACTGAAGCTTTCTTT,12,TRBJ1-1,.,TRBV29-1,TRBD1
CASSPLPFDTEAFF,TGTGCCAGTAGTCCTCTCCCCTTCGACACTGAAGCTTTCTTT,14,TRBJ1-1,.,TRBV19,.
CATSREGRNTEAFF,TGTGCCACCAGCAGAGAGGGGAGGAACACTGAAGCTTTCTTT,14,TRBJ1-1,few,TRBV15,.
CASSSSAGSTETQYF,TGCGCCAGCAGCTCGTCCGCGGGTAGTACGGAGACCCAGTACTTC,15,TRBJ2-5,.,TRBV5-1,.
CASSFLTSGNTGELFF,TGCGCCAGCAGCTTCCTGACTAGCGGTAACACCGGGGAGCTGTTTTTT,16,TRBJ2-2,.,TRBV5-1,TRBD2